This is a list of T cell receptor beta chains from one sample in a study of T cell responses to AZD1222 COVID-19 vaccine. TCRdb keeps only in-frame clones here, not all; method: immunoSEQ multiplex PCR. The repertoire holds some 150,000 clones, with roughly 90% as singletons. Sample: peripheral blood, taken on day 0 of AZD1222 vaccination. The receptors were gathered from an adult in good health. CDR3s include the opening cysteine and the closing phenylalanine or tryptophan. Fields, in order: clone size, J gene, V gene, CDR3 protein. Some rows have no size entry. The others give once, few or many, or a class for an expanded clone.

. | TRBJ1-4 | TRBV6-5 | CASGRLNEKLFF
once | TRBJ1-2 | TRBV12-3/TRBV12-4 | CASSSRQGIGYTF
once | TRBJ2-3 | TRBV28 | CASSLISLGADTQYF
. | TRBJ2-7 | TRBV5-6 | CASSLAGSEQYF
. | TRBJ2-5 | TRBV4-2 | CASSQDEAEYETQYF
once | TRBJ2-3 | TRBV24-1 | CATSHDLDTQYF
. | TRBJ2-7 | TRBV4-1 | CASSQDGREQYF
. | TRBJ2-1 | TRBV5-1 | CASSSGTMQEYNEQFF
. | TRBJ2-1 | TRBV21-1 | CASSMTSGAYNEQFF
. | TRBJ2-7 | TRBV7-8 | CASSSIAGASF
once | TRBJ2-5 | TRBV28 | CASSLRGQGAETQYF
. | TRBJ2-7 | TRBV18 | CASSPLPGGTGRYEQYF
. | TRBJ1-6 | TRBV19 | CASSGTGSSYNSPLHF
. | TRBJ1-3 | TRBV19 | CATRGFGNTIYF
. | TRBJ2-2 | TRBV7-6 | CASSWPGGPGADTGELFF
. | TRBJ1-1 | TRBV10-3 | CAISLGGPGNTEAFF
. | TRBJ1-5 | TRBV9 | CASSPKGQPQHF
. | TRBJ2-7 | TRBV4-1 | CASSQLPDSPYEQYF
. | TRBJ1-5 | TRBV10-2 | CASSEERQPQHF
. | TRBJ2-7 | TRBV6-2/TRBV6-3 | CASSYSRGYYEQYF
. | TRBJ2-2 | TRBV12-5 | CASGTLQGASRHGELFF
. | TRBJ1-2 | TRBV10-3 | CAISGTGVGNYGYTF
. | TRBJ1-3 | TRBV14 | CASSQDGDYSGNTIYF
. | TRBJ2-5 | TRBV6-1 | CASSEGPWRETQYF
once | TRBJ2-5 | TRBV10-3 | CAISEYRGQETQYF
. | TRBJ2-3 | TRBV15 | CATSRDGGPTDTQYF
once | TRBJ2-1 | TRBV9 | CASSVEATSGMSGQFF
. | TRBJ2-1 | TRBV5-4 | CASSKGLAGGQYNEQFF
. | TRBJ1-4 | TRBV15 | CATSPRTGGAEKLFF
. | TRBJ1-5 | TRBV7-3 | CASSLTGGSNQPQHF
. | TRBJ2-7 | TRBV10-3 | CAISRSLAGGAYEQYF
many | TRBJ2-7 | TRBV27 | CASSLGGGQGEQYF
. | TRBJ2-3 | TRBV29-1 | CSVDWTGTDTQYF
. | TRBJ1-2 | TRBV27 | CASSSQATYYGYTF
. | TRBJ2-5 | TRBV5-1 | CASSLGDRAETQYF
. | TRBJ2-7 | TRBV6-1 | CASSEGQWPTLEVYEQYF
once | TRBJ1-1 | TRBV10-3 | CAITPRVNTEAFF
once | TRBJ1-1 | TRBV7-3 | CASSLRRETEAFF
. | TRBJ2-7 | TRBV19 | CASSAGQASYEQYF
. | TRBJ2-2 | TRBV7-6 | CASSSPAVRGTGELFF
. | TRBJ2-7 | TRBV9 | CASSARQGMGEQYF
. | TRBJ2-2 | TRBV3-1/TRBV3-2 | CASSQDTSGGNTGELFF
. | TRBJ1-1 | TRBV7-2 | CAGQGKGNTEAFF
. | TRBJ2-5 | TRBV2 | CASSEGHRTGVETQYF
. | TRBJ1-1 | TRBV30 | CAWIGGTEAFF
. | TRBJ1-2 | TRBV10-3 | CAISESQGPYGYTF
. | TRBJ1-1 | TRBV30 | CAWSGHGNTEAFF
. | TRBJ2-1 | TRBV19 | CASRPINRGPYNEQFF
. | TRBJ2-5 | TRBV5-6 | CASSLTGGRQETQYF
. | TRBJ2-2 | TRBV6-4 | CASTRDSSTGELFF
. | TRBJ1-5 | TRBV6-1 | CASSEMGDQPQHF
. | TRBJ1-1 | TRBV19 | CASHLDRGTTEAFF
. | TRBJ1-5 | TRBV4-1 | CASSQDWQGPYQPQHF
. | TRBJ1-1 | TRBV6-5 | CASSYLGQNTEAFF
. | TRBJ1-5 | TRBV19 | CASSIGDSFNQPQHF